This is a list of T cell receptor beta chains from one sample in a study of T cell clones after liver transplantation. Sequencing used immunoSEQ multiplex PCR; TCRdb keeps in-frame clones, though not all of them. The sample lists 65,000 to 80,000 clones; approximately 87% were seen once. The sample in question was CD4+ T cells from blood, obtained at the 22-month timepoint. The source of these receptors is a human patient who received a liver transplant. Some T cells may be graft donor cells. CDR3s include the opening cysteine and the closing phenylalanine or tryptophan. Fields, in order: clone size, D gene, J gene, V gene, CDR3 protein, CDR3 DNA. D genes are given only for firm matches. The size of a clone is reported for some rows only, either as once, few or many, or as a class for expanded clones.

>.|TRBD2|TRBJ2-1|TRBV9
CASSVIAGGQDEQFF
TGTGCCAGCAGCGTAATAGCGGGGGGGCAGGATGAGCAGTTCTTC
>.|TRBD1|TRBJ2-7|TRBV6-6
CASSRTGETYEQYF
TGTGCCAGCAGCAGGACAGGAGAAACCTACGAGCAGTACTTC
>.|.|TRBJ1-1|TRBV5-1
CASSWAGRGGNTEAFF
TGCGCCAGCAGCTGGGCAGGTAGGGGTGGGAACACTGAAGCTTTCTTT
>.|.|TRBJ2-5|TRBV5-4
CASSLIGDQETQYF
TGTGCCAGCAGCTTGATTGGGGACCAAGAGACCCAGTACTTC
>.|TRBD1|TRBJ1-1|TRBV18
CASSSDRETEAFF
TGTGCCAGCTCGTCGGACAGGGAAACTGAAGCTTTCTTT
>once|.|TRBJ1-1|TRBV6-1
CASSAVTTEAFF
TGTGCCAGCAGCGCGGTTACCACTGAAGCTTTCTTT
>.|.|TRBJ1-4|TRBV6-1
CASSQGRGLFF
TGTGCCAGCAGCCAAGGACGGGGGCTGTTTTTT
>once|.|TRBJ2-3|TRBV18
CASSGSDTQYF
TGTGCCAGCTCAGGATCAGATACGCAGTATTTT
>.|TRBD1|TRBJ1-3|TRBV19
CASRDRGNTIYF
TGTGCCAGCCGGGACAGGGGGAACACCATATATTTT
>.|.|TRBJ1-4|TRBV7-9
CASSLAGVEKLFF
TGTGCCAGCAGCCTAGCAGGGGTTGAAAAACTGTTTTTT
>.|TRBD1|TRBJ1-1|TRBV28
CASRTGGADTEAFF
TGTGCCAGCCGGACAGGGGGCGCAGACACTGAAGCTTTCTTT
>.|.|TRBJ1-5|TRBV5-6
CASSKRDQPQHF
TGTGCCAGCAGCAAACGGGATCAGCCCCAGCATTTT
>.|TRBD1|TRBJ2-3|TRBV28
CASSGWGQGVSDTQYF
TGTGCCAGCAGTGGTTGGGGACAGGGGGTATCAGATACGCAGTATTTT
>.|TRBD1|TRBJ1-3|TRBV7-2
CASSLARGLTGNTIYF
TGTGCCAGCAGCCTAGCCAGGGGGCTAACTGGAAACACCATATATTTT
>.|.|TRBJ2-7|TRBV6-6
CASSAGTWGMEYF
TGTGCCAGCAGCGCCGGGACATGGGGTATGGAGTACTTC
>.|TRBD2|TRBJ2-5|TRBV25-1
CASSGSLAGGRETQYF
TGTGCCAGCAGTGGCTCCCTAGCGGGAGGGCGGGAGACCCAGTACTTC
>.|TRBD1|TRBJ2-4|TRBV7-9
CASSLHMGQENIQYF
TGTGCCAGCAGCTTACACATGGGACAGGAAAACATTCAGTACTTC
>.|.|TRBJ1-3|TRBV19
CASSTGLLSSGNTIYF
TGTGCCAGTAGTACGGGACTCTTATCCTCTGGAAACACCATATATTTT
>.|.|TRBJ1-4|TRBV19
CASSIRGTENEKLFF
TGTGCCAGTAGTATTCGGGGGACCGAAAATGAAAAACTGTTTTTT
>few|.|TRBJ2-3|TRBV7-6
CASRRTSTDTQYF
TGTGCCAGCAGACGAACGAGCACAGATACGCAGTATTTT
>.|.|TRBJ1-3|TRBV6-5
CASSPPGAGNTIYF
TGTGCCAGCAGTCCGCCTGGAGCTGGAAACACCATATATTTT
>.|.|TRBJ2-3|TRBV11-2
CASSLDPPWRGTDTQYF
TGTGCCAGCAGCTTAGATCCCCCGTGGAGAGGCACAGATACGCAGTATTTT